This T cell receptor (beta chain) was profiled in a study of Ad26.COV2.S vaccination and SARS-CoV-2 variants (dated by TCRdb to 2020 to 2023). Describing the broader study: Donors in the vaccine arm were drawn from COV1001, a phase I-IIa trial of Ad26.COV2.S in healthy adults that was multicentre, randomized, double-blind and placebo-controlled. Ad26.COV2.S was administered intramuscularly at 5 x 10^10 or 1 x 10^11 viral particles, either as a single shot or as two shots given 56 days apart. TCRbeta repertoire sequencing served as the tool for gauging how specific and how broad the SARS-CoV-2-reactive T cell receptors were following Ad26.COV2.S vaccination. The TCR-sequenced set comprised around 30 samples: some 19 Ad26.COV2.S vaccine recipients, 5 placebo recipients and 8 SARS-CoV-2 convalescent individuals. Trial participants were randomized into five groups of five: low-dose or high-dose Ad26.COV2.S given once or twice, or placebo on both occasions. Investigators remained blinded to trial group allocation during experiments and outcome assessment. The research as a whole found: Ad26.COV2.S recipients had higher spike-specific TCR breadth than placebo recipients (P = 0.0014). The authors noted that the TCR breadth and depth analyses may have underestimated total T cell responses. The study was not powered to compare responses between vaccine doses or regimens. Non-spike TCR breadth was comparable between vaccine and placebo recipients, consistent with the vaccine containing only spike. After vaccination, substantial breadth of spike-specific CD8+ and CD4+ T cell responses was reported.

Notes on this clone: Its antigen is still unknown. Base quality data are lacking; no much larger clone is found one base away.

V and J lose 6 bases and 1 base, and a span of 9 bases separates them. Taken from cysteine to phenylalanine, the CDR3 has 13 residues. The only DNA kept is the CDR3, 39 bases in frame from the first base. The label giving this sample's treatment or condition can be read as: about 20 received Ad26.COV2.S at low or high dose, single or two shots; a few received placebo; per-sample allocation not given. For vaccine and placebo recipients, repertoires were sequenced using samples collected on day 63 after the first injection. Between 29 July and 7 August 2020, Cohort 1b enrolled fewer than 30 adults aged 18-55 years at one site in Boston, USA. Ad26.COV2.S was a replication-incompetent adenovirus type 26 vector that expressed a prefusion-stabilized SARS-CoV-2 spike protein derived from the original Wuhan strain. The immunoSEQ Assay was the method used to sequence TCRbeta CDR3 regions. After extraction, genomic DNA underwent amplification by bias-controlled multiplex PCR, followed by high-throughput sequencing. Concerning the study's data processing: Collapsing and filtering of sequences were performed to quantify the absolute abundance of each unique TCRbeta CDR3 region. T cell fraction was estimated by normalizing TCRbeta template counts to usable DNA, with usable DNA measured through amplification of reference genes found in all nucleated cells. Repertoire TCRs were annotated as SARS-CoV-2-specific by exact matching of V gene, CDR3 amino acid sequence and J gene to a known reactive TCR set. MIRA supplied the reference SARS-CoV-2 TCR set, which was filtered for enrichment in COVID-19-positive ImmuneCODE repertoires so that public or cross-reactive TCRs were removed. Using the MIRA antigens, annotated TCRs were further analysed by specific ORF or by position within an ORF. Depth was the summed frequency of annotated unique rearrangements, while breadth was defined as annotated unique rearrangements over total unique productive rearrangements. Two-sided Wilcoxon rank-sum tests were used to compare TCR breadth between groups. The clones in this table, taken by TCRdb from immuneACCESS, are in-frame only. Not every clone is retained; where verified, under half of the shortfall comes from an unresolved V gene, and the cause of the rest is unknown. From that table come the V and J calls and clone size; the DNA was used to work out D and trimming. This sample is represented by more than 300,000 clones; around four fifths of them were singletons. Jointly, the top ten make up under 2.5% of the sample.

This TCR came from a person aged 18-60 years who received the Ad26.COV2.S COVID-19 vaccine or a placebo. The source material was peripheral blood, sampled in a trial of Ad26.COV2.S vaccine versus placebo. This chain is built from TRBV12-3 or TRBV12-4 and TRBJ2-5; the D gene assignment is perhaps TRBD1 or TRBD2, with each matching 5 bases. Read as DNA, the sequence is TGTGCCAGCAGCCGGGACGGCCAAGAGACCCAGTACTTC. It translates as CASSRDGQETQYF.